This TCR beta chain was obtained from a study of blood T cell repertoires in COVID-19. Original processing methods: Researchers report that nucleated cell counts were estimated from reference gene primer amplification. Profiled with immunoSEQ multiplex PCR; TCRdb holds only in-frame clones, not every one. V and J calls and clone size are copied from that table; D and trimming were computed from the DNA. This table has roughly 140,000 clones, about 79% appearing once. Germline V lookup: CDR1 SEHNR, CDR2 FQNEAQ (reference sequence). V gave up 0 bases and J gave up 0 bases, with 10 bases separating them. The CDR3 runs to 16 residues.

The sequencing sample was made of peripheral blood. This TCR was recovered from a woman aged 45 to 65 with acute or convalescent COVID-19. The chain employs TRBV7-9 and TRBJ2-3; D is possibly TRBD2 (6 bases). The CDR3 region has the DNA TGTGCCAGCAGCTTAGCGGAGGGCGGGAGCACAGATACGCAGTATTTT. Translated: CASSLAEGGSTDTQYF.